This TCR beta chain was found in a study of blood T cell repertoires in COVID-19. The wider study: Samples came from the United States, Italy and Spain, spanning acute and convalescent COVID-19.

Germline lookup yields CDR1 SGHRS and CDR2 YFSETQ. V shed 4 bases and J shed 0 bases, with 12 bases lying between them. This CDR3 region has 15 residues. Sequencing was performed with immunoSEQ multiplex PCR; in TCRdb, only in-frame clones are kept and a portion is missing. This table has more than 250,000 clones, roughly nine tenths appearing once. The chain uses TRBV5-1 and TRBJ2-3; tentatively, D is TRBD1 (6 bases). The receptor comes from a man younger than 35 who had recovered from COVID-19. Specimen: peripheral blood. Here the CDR3 reads CASSKAGASTDTQYF. CDR3 nucleotide sequence: TGCGCCAGCAGCAAGGCAGGGGCTAGCACAGATACGCAGTATTTT.